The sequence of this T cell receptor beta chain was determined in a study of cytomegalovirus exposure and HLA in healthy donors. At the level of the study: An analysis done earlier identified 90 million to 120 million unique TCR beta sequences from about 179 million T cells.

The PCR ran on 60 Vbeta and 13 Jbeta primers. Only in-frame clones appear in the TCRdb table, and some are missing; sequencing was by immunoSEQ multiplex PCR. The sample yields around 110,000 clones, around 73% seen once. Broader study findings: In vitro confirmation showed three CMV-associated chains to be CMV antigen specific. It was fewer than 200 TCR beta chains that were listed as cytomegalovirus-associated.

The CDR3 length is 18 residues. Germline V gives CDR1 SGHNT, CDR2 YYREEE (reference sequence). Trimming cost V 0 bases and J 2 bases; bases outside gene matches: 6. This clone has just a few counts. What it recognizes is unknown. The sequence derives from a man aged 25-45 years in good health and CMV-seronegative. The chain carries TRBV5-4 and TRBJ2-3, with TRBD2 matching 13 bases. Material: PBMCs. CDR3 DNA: TGTGCCAGCAGCTTGGGGTTGGGACTAGCGGGATTCACAGATACGCAGTATTTT. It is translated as CASSLGLGLAGFTDTQYF.